Below are 19 T cell receptor beta chains sequenced from a single sample in a study of a mutant IDH1 vaccine in newly diagnosed glioma. The sample's time point: week 11, during vaccination. Every vaccination contained 300 ug of the mutant IDH1 20-mer peptide and was paired with topical imiquimod. This table comes from immunoSEQ multiplex PCR, and its TCRdb copy is limited to in-frame clones, with some not included. The top ten clones hold 0.5% to 0.65% of a sample with around 100,000 clones, 90% of them seen once. These receptors' targets are unknown. Sequences were derived from PBMCs, sampled from a glioma patient whose treatment included an IDH1 peptide vaccine. These receptors were obtained from a woman in her 50s with glioma.

This chain connects TRBV9 to TRBJ2-5; 10 bases are a match to TRBD2. This CDR3 spans 16 amino acids. Per the germline V gene, CDR1 is SGDLS and CDR2 is YYNGEE. The ends lost 0 bases at V and 4 bases at J; junction bases unmatched: 6. For the CDR3, the DNA is TGTGCCAGCAGCGTAGCTAGCGGGGGCCGCCGAGAGACCCAGTACTTC. Translating it yields CASSVASGGRRETQYF.

The chain joins TRBV10-2 to TRBJ2-1; the D is unclear. The CDR3 is made up of 12 amino acids. V was clipped by 6 bases and J by 8 bases, with 11 bases between them. CDR1 WSHSY and CDR2 SAAADI come from the germline V gene. CDR3 in amino acids: CASSARNYEQFF. The CDR3 DNA reads as TGCGCCAGCAGCGCGAGGAACTATGAGCAGTTCTTC.

The V and J genes are TRBV7-3 and TRBJ2-5, with D maybe TRBD2 (5 bases). From germline, CDR1 is SGHTA and CDR2 FQGTGA. The CDR3 extends over 13 amino acids. Deletions cut 0 bases from V and 5 bases from J, with 7 bases between. In nucleotides, the CDR3 is TGTGCCAGCAGCTTAACTAGCGCTGAGACCCAGTACTTC. Translated: CASSLTSAETQYF. The full variable domain, with the rest looked up from reference TRBV7-3 and TRBJ2-5, is GAGVSQTPSNKVTEKGKYVELRCDPISGHTALYWYRQSLGQGPEFLIYFQGTGAADDSGLPNDRFFAVRPEGSVSTLKIQRTERGDSAVYLCASSLTSAETQYFGPGTRLLVL.

The rearrangement uses TRBV9 and TRBJ2-1; the match to TRBD2 covers 8 bases. The germline CDR1 and CDR2 sequences are SGDLS and YYNGEE. This CDR3 region has 15 residues. V lost 4 bases, J lost 4 bases, and 7 bases stayed unmatched. Here the CDR3 DNA reads TGTGCCAGCAGCCCCCGGACTAGCCTTTACAATGAGCAGTTCTTC. Translation gives CASSPRTSLYNEQFF.

This clone appeared once. The chain has TRBV18 and TRBJ2-7; a possible D gene is TRBD1 (6 bases). The germline CDR1 and CDR2 sequences are KGHSH and LQKENI. The CDR3 runs to 13 residues. V gave up 4 bases and J gave up 5 bases, with 12 bases separating them. CDR3 in amino acids: CASSLTGNHEQYF. Written as DNA, the CDR3 is TGTGCCAGCTCACTTACAGGGAACCACGAGCAGTACTTC.

The J gene is TRBJ2-3, the V gene TRBV7-3, with a tentative D call TRBD1 (6 bases). Germline lookup yields CDR1 SGHTA and CDR2 FQGTGA. With 5 bases removed from V and 0 bases from J, the gap between germline ends came to 12 bases. The CDR3 consists of 15 residues. The CDR3 here is CASSPEQGSTDTQYF. CDR3 in DNA: TGTGCCAGCAGCCCTGAGCAGGGGAGCACAGATACGCAGTATTTT.

V gene TRBV15 combines with J gene TRBJ1-3; D is undetermined. Trimming shortened V by 4 bases and J by 0 bases, and 4 bases separated the two germline ends. The CDR3 totals 13 residues. From germline, CDR1 is LNHNV and CDR2 YYDKDF (reference sequence). The CDR3 is CATSIISGNTIYF. DNA of the CDR3: TGTGCCACCAGCATAATCTCTGGAAACACCATATATTTT.

The J gene is TRBJ2-3, the V gene TRBV30; D is ambiguous. Germline CDR1 is GTSNPN and CDR2 is SVGIG (reference sequence). The CDR3 runs to 12 residues. V was pared by 5 bases and J by 3 bases, with 9 bases between. The CDR3 bases are TGTGCCTGGCTTAGGGCGACAGATACGCAGTATTTT. Protein sequence: CAWLRATDTQYF.

V and J are TRBV7-6 and TRBJ2-1, with TRBD2 matching 8 bases. This CDR3 region has 18 residues. Per the germline V gene, CDR1 is SGHVS and CDR2 is FNYEAQ. V dropped 5 bases and J dropped 2; count of bases not matched to a gene: 14. This chain's CDR3 is CASSSPTGTRPTYNEQFF. The CDR3 nucleotides are TGTGCCAGCAGCAGCCCGACCGGGACTAGGCCTACCTACAATGAGCAGTTCTTC.

A single count supports this clone. V gene TRBV11-2 combines with J gene TRBJ2-7; 8 bases align to TRBD1. The germline CDR1 and CDR2 sequences are SGHAT and FQNNGV. The CDR3 covers 16 residues. Trimming at V came to 1 base and at J to 5 bases, leaving 10 bases not matched to a gene. CDR3 DNA: TGTGCCAGCAGCTTAGGAAACCAGGGGGCCGTCCACGAGCAGTACTTC. Encoded protein: CASSLGNQGAVHEQYF.

The chain uses TRBV28 and TRBJ2-2; 8 nucleotides match TRBD2. The CDR3 totals 14 residues. The germline gives CDR1 MDHEN, CDR2 SYDVKM. After removal of 5 bases from V and 6 bases from J, the junction contained 5 bases not matched to a gene. The CDR3 reads CASSNSGISGELFF. DNA for the CDR3: TGTGCCAGCAGTAATAGCGGGATTTCCGGGGAGCTGTTTTTT.

The table lists this clone with a few counts. V gene TRBV10-2 combines with J gene TRBJ2-7; 7 bases are shared with TRBD1. CDR3 size: 16 residues. Germline-derived CDR1 and CDR2 are WSHSY and SAAADI. Germline trimming cut 6 bases from V and 3 bases from J; bases unmatched to any gene: 14. The CDR3 nucleotides are TGCGCCAGCAGCTATAATCCTCGGGACAGCCGCTACGAGCAGTACTTC. Its translation is CASSYNPRDSRYEQYF.

The chain uses TRBV28 and TRBJ2-7, with D uncertain. CDR3 length equals 12 residues. Germline V gene sequence: CDR1 MDHEN, CDR2 SYDVKM. The ends were cut back, 5 bases at V and 2 bases at J, with 7 bases in the middle. The CDR3 is CASSLRTYEQYF. The DNA for the CDR3 is TGTGCCAGCAGTCTCCGAACCTACGAGCAGTACTTC.

The V and J genes are TRBV6-5 and TRBJ2-5; D not resolved. Trimming removed 11 bases from V and 7 bases from J, with 8 bases in between. The CDR3 is 9 residues long. Germline assignment: CDR1 MNHEY and CDR2 SVGAGI. CDR3 nucleotides: TGTGCCCCGGCCGGGACCCAGTACTTC. Translated, it gives CAPAGTQYF.

This chain joins TRBV28 and TRBJ2-5; D is uncertain. CDR1 and CDR2 from the germline V gene are MDHEN and SYDVKM. This CDR3 region has 12 residues. The chain's CDR3 is CASRRASETQYF. The DNA for the CDR3 is TGTGCGTCTCGAAGGGCCTCGGAGACCCAGTACTTC.

The rearrangement joins TRBV7-8 to TRBJ2-7; 11 bases agree with TRBD1. This CDR3 region has 15 residues. V was pared by 7 bases and J by 1 base, with 6 bases of the junction left unmatched. Germline V CDR1 and CDR2: SGHVS, FQNEAQ. CDR3 DNA sequence: TGTGCCAGCACCTGGGACAGGGGGGGATCCTACGAGCAGTACTTC. Translation gives CASTWDRGGSYEQYF.

V usage is TRBV19 and J usage is TRBJ2-7; D is perhaps TRBD1 (6 bases). Per the germline V gene, CDR1 is LNHDA and CDR2 is SQIVND (reference sequence). The CDR3 has 13 amino acids. Between the trimmed V and J ends, which lost 6 bases and 3 bases, there was a span of 12 bases. CDR3 sequence: CASSDRQVYEQYF. The DNA of the CDR3 is TGTGCCAGTAGCGACCGACAGGTCTACGAGCAGTACTTC.

This clone is a singleton in its sample. CDR3 residues: CASSEDGRGHTEAFF. The CDR3 DNA sequence: TGTGCCAGCAGCGAGGATGGCAGGGGACATACTGAAGCTTTCTTT. The rearrangement joins TRBV9 to TRBJ1-1; a weak D match, TRBD1 (6 bases). The germline gives CDR1 SGDLS, CDR2 YYNGEE. The ends were cut back, 3 bases at V and 5 bases at J, with 17 bases in the middle. The CDR3 has 15 residues.

This chain uses TRBV7-9 with TRBJ2-7; TRBD1 aligns across 11 bases. Germline trimming cut 5 bases from V and 4 bases from J; bases unmatched to any gene: 4. The CDR3 length is 14 residues. Germline V gives CDR1 SEHNR, CDR2 FQNEAQ (reference sequence). CDR3 region: CASSHRDRGYEQYF. CDR3 DNA sequence: TGTGCCAGCAGCCACCGGGACAGGGGGTACGAGCAGTACTTC.